These 17 T cell receptor beta chains came from one sample sequenced in a study of CD8+ T cells in alopecia areata. The sequencing template was cDNA reverse transcribed from extracted RNA. Clones were sequenced by immunoSEQ multiplex PCR, and TCRdb holds only the in-frame ones, with some missing. This sample has a few hundred thousand clones, with about 61% found just once. The specimen sequenced was CD8+ T cells sorted from blood. These receptors all come from a human donor in good health.

This chain links TRBV11-2 with TRBJ2-5; D remains unclear. Germline V gene sequence: CDR1 SGHAT, CDR2 FQNNGV. V was clipped by 1 base and J by 7 bases, with 10 bases between them. This CDR3 spans 13 amino acids. The CDR3: CASSLGSVVTQYF. The CDR3 DNA sequence: TGTGCCAGCAGCTTAGGTTCCGTTGTGACCCAGTACTTC.

The chain combines TRBV5-1 with TRBJ2-7, with 9 bases that match TRBD2. CDR3 length: 16 residues. With 3 bases clipped from V and 0 bases from J, the junction kept 7 bases outside the gene matches. CDR1 and CDR2 (germline): SGHRS, YFSETQ. CDR3 protein: CASSSRLAALSYEQYF. The CDR3 DNA sequence: TGCGCCAGCAGCTCCCGACTAGCGGCCCTCTCCTACGAGCAGTACTTC.

A single count supports this clone. The chain couples TRBV30 to TRBJ1-2, with 7 nucleotides matching TRBD1. Losses at the gene ends were 2 bases for V and 8 bases for J; bases not matched to a gene: 11. This CDR3 has 14 residues. The germline gives CDR1 GTSNPN, CDR2 SVGIG (reference sequence). This CDR3 reads CAWSLQGGHGGYTF. DNA for the CDR3: TGTGCCTGGAGTTTGCAGGGGGGGCATGGCGGCTACACCTTC. The full variable domain, rest sourced from reference TRBV30 and TRBJ1-2, is SQTIHQWPATLVQPVGSPLSLECTVEGTSNPNLYWYRQAAGRGLQLLFYSVGIGQISSEVPQNLSASRPQDRQFILSSKKLLLSDSGFYLCAWSLQGGHGGYTFGSGTRLTVV.

The gene calls are TRBV5-1 and TRBJ2-3; no clear D. In germline, CDR1 is SGHRS, CDR2 YFSETQ. The CDR3 consists of 13 residues. V gave up 1 base and J gave up 5 bases, with 8 bases separating them. The CDR3 coding sequence is TGCGCCAGCAGCTTGATGCAAAAAGATACGCAGTATTTT. It translates to CASSLMQKDTQYF. The whole variable domain, remainder taken from reference TRBV5-1 and TRBJ2-3, is KAGVTQTPRYLIKTRGQQVTLSCSPISGHRSVSWYQQTPGQGLQFLFEYFSETQRNKGNFPGRFSGRQFSNSRSEMNVSTLELGDSALYLCASSLMQKDTQYFGPGTRLTVL.

This clone has just a few counts. The chain has TRBV29-1 and TRBJ1-1; D remains unclear. Germline CDR1 and CDR2: SQVTM and ANQGSEA. This CDR3 has 13 residues. The V gene lost 1 base and the J gene lost 3 bases, with 9 bases spanning the gap. CDR3 protein: CSVEVGVHTEAFF. In nucleotides, the CDR3 is TGCAGCGTTGAAGTTGGGGTTCACACTGAAGCTTTCTTT. Combining the CDR3 with reference TRBV29-1 and TRBJ1-1 gives the whole variable domain SAVISQKPSRDICQRGTSLTIQCQVDSQVTMMFWYRQQPGQSLTLIATANQGSEATYESGFVIDKFPISRPNLTFSTLTVSNMSPEDSSIYLCSVEVGVHTEAFFGQGTRLTVV.

The chain has TRBV2 and TRBJ1-6, with D possibly TRBD1 on 5 matching bases. V lost 6 bases, J lost 14 bases, and 23 bases lay in between. The length of the CDR3 is 15 residues. Germline V gives CDR1 SNHLY, CDR2 FYNNEI. CDR3 in DNA: TGTGCCAGCAGAATTGTGTCAACTTGGGACTGGGCCCTCCACTTT. This gives the protein CASRIVSTWDWALHF.

This chain connects TRBV30 to TRBJ1-2, with a tentative D call TRBD1 (5 bases). V gave up 0 bases and J gave up 8 bases, with 10 bases separating them. This CDR3 spans 12 amino acids. Germline values: CDR1 GTSNPN, CDR2 SVGIG (reference sequence). CDR3: CAWSVGPGGYTF. In DNA form, the CDR3 reads TGTGCCTGGAGTGTCGGACCAGGGGGCTACACCTTC. Full variable domain (remainder filled in from reference TRBV30 and TRBJ1-2): SQTIHQWPATLVQPVGSPLSLECTVEGTSNPNLYWYRQAAGRGLQLLFYSVGIGQISSEVPQNLSASRPQDRQFILSSKKLLLSDSGFYLCAWSVGPGGYTFGSGTRLTVV.

The table lists this clone with a few counts. The V call is TRBV4-1, the J call TRBJ2-7; D is possibly TRBD1 (6 bases). This CDR3 contains 14 residues. V was clipped by 0 bases and J by 3 bases, with 9 bases between them. Germline CDR1 is MGHRA and CDR2 is YSYEKL. The CDR3 region has the DNA TGCGCCAGCAGCCAAGAAGGACAGTACTACGAGCAGTACTTC. Encoded protein: CASSQEGQYYEQYF.

The rearrangement links TRBV19 to TRBJ2-7; D possibly corresponds to TRBD2 (6 bases). Germline values: CDR1 LNHDA, CDR2 SQIVND (reference sequence). This CDR3 comprises 14 residues. The ends were cut back, 4 bases at V and 2 bases at J, with 12 bases in the middle. The CDR3 protein is CASSTGDYTYEQYF. For the CDR3, the DNA is TGTGCCAGTAGTACGGGAGATTACACCTACGAGCAGTACTTC.

The CDR3 region has the DNA TGCGCCAGCAGCCAAGCGGGCGACCGCGAGCAGTACTTC. This gives the protein CASSQAGDREQYF. V and J are TRBV4-1 and TRBJ2-7, with no clear D. V lost 1 base and J 6 bases, leaving 10 bases between the germline ends. There are 13 residues in the CDR3. The germline CDR1 and CDR2 sequences are MGHRA and YSYEKL.

This chain uses TRBV2 with TRBJ2-3; 8 bases agree with TRBD2. Germline CDR1 reads SNHLY; CDR2 reads FYNNEI. The CDR3 runs 14 residues. The V and J ends lost 8 bases and 4 bases, in that order; junction bases with no gene match: 8. CDR3 sequence reads: CASGDGGAPDTQYF. CDR3 nucleotides: TGTGCCAGCGGGGACGGGGGGGCCCCAGATACGCAGTATTTT.

This clone was counted between two and nine times. A clone one base away is much larger, so this may be a read error. In DNA, the CDR3 is TGTGCCAGCAGCTTGACAGGTTTCCACAATGAGCAGTTCTTC. Translation gives CASSLTGFHNEQFF. The chain recombines TRBV7-9 with TRBJ2-1, with D perhaps matching TRBD1 (6 bases). Germline V gene data show CDR1 as SEHNR and CDR2 as FQNEAQ (reference sequence). The length of the CDR3 is 14 residues. The germline V and J ends were trimmed by 3 bases and 5 bases, with 11 bases remaining between them.

The chain has TRBV29-1 and TRBJ1-5; D is perhaps TRBD1 (6 bases). With 4 bases removed from V and 3 bases from J, the gap between germline ends came to 13 bases. This CDR3 is 14 amino acids long. Germline V gene sequence: CDR1 SQVTM, CDR2 ANQGSEA. The chain's CDR3 is CSVAGDKYNQPQHF. The CDR3 DNA sequence: TGCAGCGTTGCAGGGGACAAATACAATCAGCCCCAGCATTTT.

This chain links TRBV5-6 with TRBJ1-1; D is unresolved. V was pared by 2 bases and J by 5 bases, with 10 bases between. The germline CDR1 and CDR2 sequences are SGHDT and YYEEEE. CDR3 length equals 13 residues. The CDR3 coding sequence is TGTGCCAGCAGCTTAGACGCCGGGACTGAAGCTTTCTTT. Protein: CASSLDAGTEAFF. Full variable domain (remainder filled in from reference TRBV5-6 and TRBJ1-1): DAGVTQSPTHLIKTRGQQVTLRCSPKSGHDTVSWYQQALGQGPQFIFQYYEEEERQRGNFPDRFSGHQFPNYSSELNVNALLLGDSALYLCASSLDAGTEAFFGQGTRLTVV.

This chain connects TRBV27 to TRBJ1-1; D call uncertain. The germline V and J ends were trimmed by 4 bases and 4 bases, with 10 bases remaining between them. Germline V gene lookup returns CDR1 MNHEY and CDR2 SMNVEV (reference sequence). This CDR3 spans 13 amino acids. CDR3 DNA: TGTGCCAGCAGTTCAGGCGGTCGCACTGAAGCTTTCTTT. Translated: CASSSGGRTEAFF.

The rearrangement links TRBV2 to TRBJ2-3, with D perhaps being TRBD1 or TRBD2 (5 bases each). In germline, CDR1 is SNHLY, CDR2 FYNNEI. Deletions cut 10 bases from V and 0 bases from J, with 17 bases between. CDR3 length: 15 amino acids. As DNA, the CDR3 is TGTGCCATCAGGAGCCGGGACGGGAGCACAGATACGCAGTATTTT. Amino acid sequence: CAIRSRDGSTDTQYF.

This clone was seen more than once but under ten times. The chain has TRBV25-1 and TRBJ1-2, with 9 bases that match TRBD1. Trimming at V came to 2 bases and at J to 8 bases, leaving 6 bases not matched to a gene. This CDR3 is 14 amino acids long. CDR1 and CDR2 (germline): MGHDK, SYGVNS. The CDR3 sequence is CASSEHGQGMGYTF. The CDR3 nucleotides are TGTGCCAGCAGTGAACACGGACAGGGGATGGGCTACACCTTC.